Presented here are 32 T cell receptor beta chains from one specimen sequenced in a study of T-cell reconstitution after alpha-beta-depleted transplantation in children. The library targeted TCRbeta and was prepared with unique molecular identifiers. MiXCR, applied by TCRdb to the PCR reads, yields one record per CDR3 protein. The data show approximately 650,000 distinct CDR3 sequences, with around 14% seen just once and approximately 0.8% held by the top ten. Sequenced material: PBMCs, taken before TCRalphabeta/CD19-depleted stem cell transplant. All receptors come from a girl aged 2 to 10 with congenital amegakaryocytic thrombocytopenia, due to receive a stem cell transplant.

This clonotype was observed a few times. The chain recombines TRBV11-2 with TRBJ2-1, with TRBD2 matching over 13 bases. V lost 2 bases and J lost 7; bases outside the gene matches: 11. Germline-derived CDR1 and CDR2 are SGHAT and FQNNGV. This CDR3 is 18 amino acids long. In nucleotides, the CDR3 is TGTGCCAGCAGCTTATTAGGACTAGCGGGAGTTGTTGGGAATGAGCAGTTCTTC. Translating gives CASSLLGLAGVVGNEQFF.

This clonotype was detected ten times or more. V usage is TRBV12-3 or TRBV12-4 and J usage is TRBJ1-1, with D possibly TRBD1 on 6 matching bases. V was clipped by 3 bases and J by 6 bases, with 17 bases between them. There are 15 residues in the CDR3. The CDR3 DNA sequence: TGTGCCAGCAGTTTGTTCCGGGGGCGTAACCCTGAAGCTTTCTTT. As protein: CASSLFRGRNPEAFF.

The sample holds a few counts of this clonotype. V gene TRBV3-1 combines with J gene TRBJ2-1; TRBD2 agrees at 10 bases. Germline CDR1 is LGHDT and CDR2 is YNNKEL (reference sequence). V lost 3 bases, J lost 5 bases, and 7 bases stayed unmatched. This CDR3 has 16 residues. CDR3 nucleotides: TGTGCCAGCAGCCAGGCCACCGGGACTAGCGACAATGAGCAGTTCTTC. Translating gives CASSQATGTSDNEQFF.

This clonotype was recorded many times. The DNA for the CDR3 is TGTGCCAGCAGCCGCGACAGGGCATCTGGCTACACCTTC. This encodes CASSRDRASGYTF. The genes are TRBV12-3 or TRBV12-4 and TRBJ1-2, with 7 positions matching TRBD1. The CDR3 consists of 13 residues. V lost 6 bases and J lost 7; bases outside the gene matches: 8.

This clonotype was found many times. The chain recombines TRBV27 with TRBJ1-6; D is uncertain. Germline CDR1 MNHEY, CDR2 SMNVEV (reference sequence). Trimming removed 5 bases from V and 6 bases from J, with 11 bases in between. The CDR3 length is 14 residues. CDR3 DNA sequence: TGTGCCAGCAGTGGACTGAGCCTTAATTCACCCCTCCACTTT. Protein: CASSGLSLNSPLHF.

There are many counts of this clonotype. This chain connects TRBV5-1 to TRBJ1-1; no firm D call. The CDR3 runs to 12 residues. The germline V gene encodes CDR1 SGHRS and CDR2 YFSETQ. Trimming took 0 bases from V and 5 from J, leaving 5 bases between them. CDR3 bases: TGCGCCAGCAGCTTGGGATCGACTGAAGCTTTCTTT. Translated: CASSLGSTEAFF.

V gene TRBV20-1 combines with J gene TRBJ2-1, with 9 bases aligning to TRBD2. With V trimmed by 1 base and J by 4 bases, 2 bases remained unmatched. CDR3 length equals 14 residues. Germline CDR1 is DFQATT and CDR2 is SNEGSKA (reference sequence). The CDR3: CSARGGRGYNEQFF. The CDR3 DNA is TGCAGTGCTAGAGGCGGGAGGGGGTACAATGAGCAGTTCTTC.

The CDR3 nucleotides are TGTGCCAGCAGTTATTTAATAAGCCGGAGCGGGAGAGGGAATGAGCAGTTCTTC. Translating gives CASSYLISRSGRGNEQFF. The V and J genes are TRBV6-2 or TRBV6-3 and TRBJ2-1; 8 bases are shared with TRBD2. Germline values: CDR1 MNHEY, CDR2 SVGEGT. There are 18 residues in the CDR3. Unmatched junction bases numbered 17, after V lost 3 bases and J lost 7 bases.

The table lists this clonotype with many counts. The rearrangement joins TRBV4-1 to TRBJ1-1, with D hard to call. The germline CDR1 and CDR2 sequences are MGHRA and YSYEKL. This CDR3 has 17 amino acids. Trimming stripped 0 bases from V and 1 base from J, with 15 bases between. The CDR3 nucleotides read TGCGCCAGCAGCCAAGAACCGAGACTTTTAGGGAACACTGAAGCTTTCTTT. It translates to CASSQEPRLLGNTEAFF.

This clonotype showed up just a few times. V is TRBV7-9 and J is TRBJ2-3; D may be TRBD1 or TRBD2 (5 bases each). Looked up from germline, CDR1 is SEHNR and CDR2 is FQNEAQ (reference sequence). The CDR3 loop spans 13 amino acids. V dropped 2 bases and J dropped 8 bases, with 11 bases sitting between them. This CDR3 is CASSLPGLGTQYF. The CDR3 region has the DNA TGTGCCAGCAGCTTACCGGGGCTGGGTACGCAGTATTTT.

This clonotype was observed many times. The rearrangement links TRBV7-9 to TRBJ2-7, with D unresolved. Trimming cost V 5 bases and J 3 bases, with 8 bases left between them. The CDR3 is 12 amino acids. CDR1 is SEHNR, CDR2 FQNEAQ, per germline (reference sequence). The CDR3 is CASSTIVYEQYF. The CDR3 DNA sequence: TGTGCCAGCAGCACTATAGTCTACGAGCAGTACTTC.

Comment on this clonotype: Possible read error: a much larger clone is one base away. This chain uses TRBV12-3 or TRBV12-4 with TRBJ2-7; 7 bases map to TRBD1. This CDR3 contains 13 residues. V shed 11 bases and J 0 bases; nucleotides not matched to a gene: 7. For the CDR3, the DNA is TGTGCCGCCACGGACAGGATCTCCTACGAGCAGTACTTC. Translating it yields CAATDRISYEQYF.

This chain links TRBV2 with TRBJ2-3; D call uncertain. The V gene lost 0 bases and the J gene lost 3 bases, with 10 bases spanning the gap. Germline CDR1 SNHLY, CDR2 FYNNEI. The CDR3 loop spans 15 amino acids. The CDR3, as DNA: TGTGCCAGCAGTGAAGCTCCTCTAGGTACAGATACGCAGTATTTT. Its translation: CASSEAPLGTDTQYF.

The chain uses TRBV12-3 or TRBV12-4 and TRBJ2-5; D not resolved. Trimming took off 3 bases at V and 5 bases at J, with 10 bases between the two ends. The length of the CDR3 is 13 residues. The CDR3, as DNA: TGTGCCAGCAGTTTTGGGGTAACGGAGACCCAGTACTTC. It specifies CASSFGVTETQYF.

The chain has TRBV4-1 and TRBJ2-1; D not resolved. This CDR3 comprises 14 residues. The germline V gene has CDR1 MGHRA and CDR2 YSYEKL. V was trimmed by 2 bases and J by 6 bases, leaving 11 bases between them. Written as DNA, the CDR3 is TGCGCCAGCAGCCAACCCCGAGCTACCAATGAGCAGTTCTTC. This sequence encodes CASSQPRATNEQFF.

The chain links TRBV18 to TRBJ1-2, with 7 bases aligning to TRBD1. Trimming removed 4 bases from V and 5 bases from J; junction bases left unmatched: 7. The CDR3 extends over 14 amino acids. Per the germline V gene, CDR1 is KGHSH and CDR2 is LQKENI. The CDR3 spells CASSHGTVGYGYTF. The CDR3 nucleotides read TGTGCCAGCTCACACGGGACAGTGGGATATGGCTACACCTTC.

This clonotype was counted many times. The chain combines TRBV7-6 with TRBJ2-1; D gene ambiguous. The germline V gene has CDR1 SGHVS and CDR2 FNYEAQ. CDR3 length equals 17 residues. V was trimmed by 5 bases and J by 2 bases, leaving 19 bases between them. The CDR3 here is CASSPLVVMNPYNEQFF. The CDR3 DNA reads as TGTGCCAGCAGCCCCTTAGTGGTTATGAATCCCTACAATGAGCAGTTCTTC. Looking up the rest from reference TRBV7-6 and TRBJ2-1 gives the full variable domain: GAGVSQSPRYKVTKRGQDVALRCDPISGHVSLYWYRQALGQGPEFLTYFNYEAQQDKSGLPNDRFSAERPEGSISTLTIQRTEQRDSAMYRCASSPLVVMNPYNEQFFGPGTRLTVL.

This clonotype came up many times. This chain links TRBV20-1 with TRBJ2-5; D not certain. The CDR3 spans 14 residues. Trimming removed 1 base at V and 5 bases at J, with 14 bases between. The germline gives CDR1 DFQATT, CDR2 SNEGSKA (reference sequence). CDR3 sequence: CSARVDRPRETQYF. The DNA for the CDR3 is TGCAGTGCTAGAGTGGATCGCCCCCGGGAGACCCAGTACTTC.

This clonotype was observed a few times. This chain connects TRBV27 to TRBJ2-2; 7 nucleotides agree with TRBD1. Germline V gives CDR1 MNHEY, CDR2 SMNVEV (reference sequence). The trim removed 8 bases at V and 0 bases at J, leaving 0 bases unmatched. This CDR3 is built from 13 residues. The CDR3 loop is CASQGANTGELFF. For the CDR3, the DNA is TGTGCCAGCCAGGGGGCGAACACCGGGGAGCTGTTTTTT.

This clonotype was seen a few times. The chain employs TRBV5-1 and TRBJ2-5; 11 bases align to TRBD1. The CDR3 extends over 15 amino acids. The V gene's germline CDR1 is SGHRS and CDR2 YFSETQ. Losses at the gene ends were 4 bases for V and 0 bases for J; bases not matched to a gene: 2. CDR3 residues: CASSGDRGYQETQYF. The CDR3 nucleotides are TGCGCCAGCAGCGGGGACAGGGGGTACCAAGAGACCCAGTACTTC.

This chain links TRBV7-6 with TRBJ2-3; 7 bases agree with TRBD2. The junction had 10 bases not matched to a gene; V was cut back by 3 bases and J by 10 bases. Germline assignment: CDR1 SGHVS and CDR2 FNYEAQ. This CDR3 is 14 amino acids long. CDR3 amino acids: CASSLRRETWAQYF. Written as DNA, the CDR3 is TGTGCCAGCAGCTTGCGGCGGGAGACGTGGGCGCAGTATTTT.

This clonotype was seen only a few times. The V gene is TRBV29-1, the J gene TRBJ2-5; 8 positions agree with TRBD1. J lost 5 bases, V lost 0 bases, and 5 bases had no gene match. CDR3 length equals 14 residues. CDR1 SQVTM and CDR2 ANQGSEA come from the germline V gene. The CDR3 DNA sequence: TGCAGCGTTGAAGACAGGGGGCCCGAGGAGACCCAGTACTTC. Amino acids: CSVEDRGPEETQYF.

There are a few counts of this clonotype. The chain links TRBV11-2 to TRBJ2-1; 11 bases are a match to TRBD2. The ends lost 1 base at V and 0 bases at J; junction bases unmatched: 20. Germline CDR1 and CDR2: SGHAT and FQNNGV. This CDR3 spans 23 amino acids. The CDR3 loop is CASSLGPGSVAGGSIGSYNEQFF. The CDR3 nucleotides read TGTGCCAGCAGCTTAGGTCCAGGTAGTGTAGCGGGAGGGTCGATAGGCTCCTACAATGAGCAGTTCTTC. Drawing the rest from reference TRBV11-2 and TRBJ2-1, the complete variable domain is EAGVAQSPRYKIIEKRQSVAFWCNPISGHATLYWYQQILGQGPKLLIQFQNNGVVDDSQLPKDRFSAERLKGVDSTLKIQPAKLEDSAVYLCASSLGPGSVAGGSIGSYNEQFFGPGTRLTVL.

In this sample, this clonotype turned up a few times. A read error may be the cause here, since a much bigger clone is one base away. V gene TRBV5-1 combines with J gene TRBJ2-2; D gene ambiguous. CDR3 length: 13 residues. Germline assignment: CDR1 SGHRS and CDR2 YFSETQ. The V end lost 3 bases, the J end lost 0 bases, and 3 bases lay between the germline ends. The CDR3 loop is CASSWPNTGELFF. In nucleotides, the CDR3 is TGCGCCAGCAGCTGGCCGAACACCGGGGAGCTGTTTTTT. The complete variable domain, with remaining parts taken from reference TRBV5-1 and TRBJ2-2, reads KAGVTQTPRYLIKTRGQQVTLSCSPISGHRSVSWYQQTPGQGLQFLFEYFSETQRNKGNFPGRFSGRQFSNSRSEMNVSTLELGDSALYLCASSWPNTGELFFGEGSRLTVL.

This clonotype was found many times. This chain uses TRBV19 with TRBJ2-7, with TRBD2 matching 8 bases. Germline loops: CDR1 LNHDA, CDR2 SQIVND (reference sequence). The CDR3 totals 15 residues. V was pared by 3 bases and J by 3 bases, with 7 bases of the junction left unmatched. The CDR3 here is CASSIRAGENYEQYF. The CDR3 DNA sequence: TGTGCCAGTAGTATCCGAGCGGGGGAAAACTACGAGCAGTACTTC.

The table lists this clonotype with a few counts. This chain links TRBV5-1 with TRBJ2-2; possible D gene TRBD1, 6 bases. This CDR3 comprises 15 residues. V was shortened by 2 bases and J by 4 bases, with 12 bases between the two germline ends. Germline V gene data show CDR1 as SGHRS and CDR2 as YFSETQ. CDR3 residues: CASSFRGGFTGELFF. DNA for the CDR3: TGCGCCAGCAGCTTCAGGGGCGGGTTCACCGGGGAGCTGTTTTTT.

To note about this clonotype: A much larger clone sits a single nucleotide away, making a read error possible. The chain is built from TRBV20-1 and TRBJ2-3; unclear D gene. The tail of the sequence fits TRBJ1-5 better, so the J call may be wrong. CDR3 length: 14 amino acids. CDR1 and CDR2 (germline): DFQATT, SNEGSKA (reference sequence). The CDR3 DNA sequence: TGCAGTGCTAGAGTTAGCGGCAACACAGATACGCAGCATTTT. This encodes CSARVSGNTDTQHF.

This clonotype showed up many times. The chain employs TRBV5-1 and TRBJ2-3; the D gene is possibly TRBD1 (5 bases). The CDR3 runs to 13 residues. V dropped 2 bases and J dropped 5 bases, with 9 bases sitting between them. Germline CDR1 SGHRS, CDR2 YFSETQ. DNA for the CDR3: TGCGCCAGCAGCTTAGGGGCAGAAGATACGCAGTATTTT. Protein: CASSLGAEDTQYF.

This clonotype was seen many times. V usage is TRBV20-1 and J usage is TRBJ2-1; D is uncertain. The V and J ends lost 1 base and 9 bases respectively, with 13 bases between them. CDR1 DFQATT and CDR2 SNEGSKA come from the germline V gene (reference sequence). The length of the CDR3 is 13 residues. The CDR3: CSARVRLLAEQFF. The DNA for the CDR3 is TGCAGTGCTAGAGTCCGTTTGTTGGCTGAGCAGTTCTTC.

The V and J genes are TRBV20-1 and TRBJ1-1; maybe TRBD1 (6 bases). Germline assignment: CDR1 DFQATT and CDR2 SNEGSKA (reference sequence). The CDR3 length is 12 residues. The germline V and J ends were trimmed by 4 bases and 3 bases, with 9 bases remaining between them. The CDR3 reads CSAKQGYTEAFF. In DNA form, the CDR3 reads TGCAGTGCTAAACAGGGATACACTGAAGCTTTCTTT.

This clonotype turned up a few times. The V call is TRBV12-3 or TRBV12-4, the J call TRBJ2-1; D is uncertain. This CDR3 has 13 residues. Trimming shortened V by 6 bases and J by 4 bases, and 10 bases separated the two germline ends. As DNA, the CDR3 is TGTGCCAGCAGGACCGGGTATTACAATGAGCAGTTCTTC. Protein product: CASRTGYYNEQFF.

In its sample, this clonotype was seen many times. The chain carries TRBV6-5 and TRBJ2-7; no clear D gene. Trimming took 0 bases from V and 0 from J, leaving 6 bases between them. The V gene's germline CDR1 is MNHEY and CDR2 SVGAGI. This CDR3 comprises 14 residues. The CDR3 DNA reads TGTGCCAGCAGTTACTCTGGAAGCTCCTACGAGCAGTACTTC. This translates into CASSYSGSSYEQYF.